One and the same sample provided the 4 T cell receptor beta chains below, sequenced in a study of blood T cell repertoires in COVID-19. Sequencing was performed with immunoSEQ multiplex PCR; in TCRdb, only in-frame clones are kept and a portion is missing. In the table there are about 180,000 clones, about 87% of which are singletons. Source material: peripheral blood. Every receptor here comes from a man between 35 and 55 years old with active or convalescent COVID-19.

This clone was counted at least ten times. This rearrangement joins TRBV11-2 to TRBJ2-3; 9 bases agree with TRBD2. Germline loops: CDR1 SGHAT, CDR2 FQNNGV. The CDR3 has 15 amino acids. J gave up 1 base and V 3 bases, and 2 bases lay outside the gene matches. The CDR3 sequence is CASSFVAGGTDTQYF. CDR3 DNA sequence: TGTGCCAGCAGCTTCGTAGCGGGGGGCACAGATACGCAGTATTTT.

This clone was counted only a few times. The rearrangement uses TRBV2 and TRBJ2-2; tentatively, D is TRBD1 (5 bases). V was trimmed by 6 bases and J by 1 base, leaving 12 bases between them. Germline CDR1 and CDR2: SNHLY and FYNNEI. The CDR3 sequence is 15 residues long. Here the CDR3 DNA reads TGTGCCAGCAGCCGACAGACCATGAACACCGGGGAGCTGTTTTTT. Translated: CASSRQTMNTGELFF.

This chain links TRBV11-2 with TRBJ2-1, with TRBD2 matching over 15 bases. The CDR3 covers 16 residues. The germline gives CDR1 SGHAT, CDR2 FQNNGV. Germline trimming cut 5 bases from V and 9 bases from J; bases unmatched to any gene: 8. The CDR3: CASSTGLAGGWAEQFF. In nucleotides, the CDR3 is TGTGCCAGCAGCACGGGACTAGCGGGGGGCTGGGCTGAGCAGTTCTTC.

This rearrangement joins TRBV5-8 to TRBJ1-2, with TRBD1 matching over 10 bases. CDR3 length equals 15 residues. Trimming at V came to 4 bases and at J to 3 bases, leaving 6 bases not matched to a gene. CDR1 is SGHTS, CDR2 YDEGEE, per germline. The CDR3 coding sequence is TGTGCCAGCAGCCCCAGGACAGGGGGAGACTATGGCTACACCTTC. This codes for CASSPRTGGDYGYTF.